This T cell receptor beta chain was profiled in a study of control samples from healthy donors and cancer patients. Losses at the gene ends were 4 bases for V and 7 bases for J; bases not matched to a gene: 9. This CDR3 is 16 amino acids long. CDR1 is SGHRS and CDR2 is YFSETQ in the germline V gene. The data were produced by immunoSEQ multiplex PCR, yet TCRdb's version contains in-frame clones alone and is incomplete. The data contain about 51,000 clones, roughly 89% of them seen just once; the ten biggest clones take up roughly 1.5%. Material: PBMCs. The rearrangement joins TRBV5-1 to TRBJ2-2, with 11 bases lining up with TRBD2. The receptor comes from a middle-aged man with colorectal cancer. This chain's CDR3 is CASSASSGRNVGELFF. CDR3 bases: TGCGCCAGCAGCGCCTCTAGCGGGAGGAACGTCGGGGAGCTGTTTTTT. Supplemented by reference TRBV5-1 and TRBJ2-2, the full variable domain reads KAGVTQTPRYLIKTRGQQVTLSCSPISGHRSVSWYQQTPGQGLQFLFEYFSETQRNKGNFPGRFSGRQFSNSRSEMNVSTLELGDSALYLCASSASSGRNVGELFFGEGSRLTVL.